The entry below gives a single TCR beta chain sequence along with its context. V was clipped by 3 bases and J by 1 base; unmatched bases: 0. Germline V CDR1 and CDR2: PRHDT, FYEKMQ (reference sequence). The CDR3 consists of 14 residues. This entry is derived from a study of cytomegalovirus exposure and HLA in healthy donors. Assay: immunoSEQ multiplex PCR; the TCRdb copy retains only in-frame clones and omits some. The sample shows roughly 150,000 clones, approximately 94% of them seen only once. The chain couples TRBV13 to TRBJ2-5; 9 bases fit TRBD1. This TCR was recovered from a man in his late teens or twenties in good health and CMV-seropositive. Material: PBMCs. The CDR3 loop is CASSLGQGQETQYF. As DNA, the CDR3 is TGTGCCAGCAGCTTGGGACAGGGCCAAGAGACCCAGTACTTC.